The sequence of this T cell receptor (beta chain) was determined in a study of blood T cell repertoires in COVID-19. Profiled with immunoSEQ multiplex PCR; TCRdb holds only in-frame clones, not every one. The repertoire holds about 240,000 clones, approximately 86% seen once, with just over 2.5% in the top ten. Germline CDR1 reads LNHDA; CDR2 reads SQIVND (reference sequence). Unmatched junction bases numbered 12, after V lost 7 bases and J lost 0 bases. The CDR3 has 17 amino acids. Grouping used clinical history reported by participants in a survey and questionnaire. The chain recombines TRBV19 with TRBJ2-3, with 8 bases lining up with TRBD2. Sequencing was performed on PBMCs or T cells enriched from blood (not recorded which). The TCR sequence derives from a woman in her 30s with acute COVID-19. This CDR3 is CASTLGISGESTDTQYF. The CDR3, as DNA: TGTGCCAGTACTCTAGGGATTAGCGGGGAGAGCACAGATACGCAGTATTTT.